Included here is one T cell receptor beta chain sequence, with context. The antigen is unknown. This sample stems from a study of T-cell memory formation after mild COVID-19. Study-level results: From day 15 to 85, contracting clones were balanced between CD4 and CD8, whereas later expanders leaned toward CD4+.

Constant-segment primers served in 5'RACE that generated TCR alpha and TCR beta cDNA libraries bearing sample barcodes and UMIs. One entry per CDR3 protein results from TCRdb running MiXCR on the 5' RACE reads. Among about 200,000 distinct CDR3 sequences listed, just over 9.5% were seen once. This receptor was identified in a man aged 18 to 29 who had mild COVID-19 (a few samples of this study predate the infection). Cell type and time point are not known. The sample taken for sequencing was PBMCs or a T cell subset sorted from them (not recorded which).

The CDR3 bases are TGTGCCACCAGTACTAGGACAGGGAAAGAGACCCAGTACTTC. It is translated as CATSTRTGKETQYF. The rearrangement joins TRBV24-1 to TRBJ2-5; TRBD1 aligns across 8 bases. V shed 6 bases and J 3 bases; nucleotides not matched to a gene: 5. Germline V lookup: CDR1 KGHDR, CDR2 SFDVKD. The CDR3 loop spans 14 amino acids.